This is a list of T cell receptor beta chains from one sample in a study of cytomegalovirus exposure and HLA in healthy donors. Some clones are missing from TCRdb's copy, which holds only in-frame ones; the method was immunoSEQ multiplex PCR. This table has under 200,000 clones, over 70% appearing once. The specimen was PBMCs. These TCRs come from a woman aged 45-65 years in good health and CMV-seropositive. CDR3s include the opening cysteine and the closing phenylalanine or tryptophan. Each record gives: clone size, V gene, D gene, J gene, CDR3 protein, CDR3 DNA. The D gene is left open where the match is weak. Rows may omit the clone size; those that give it use once, few, many or a size class.

-	TRBV30	-	TRBJ2-1	CATYYPGHDDNEQFF	TGTGCCACTTACTATCCGGGACATGATGACAATGAGCAGTTCTTC
-	TRBV6-5	-	TRBJ1-1	CASSYSISGTEAFF	TGTGCCAGCAGTTACTCGATAAGCGGAACTGAAGCTTTCTTT
-	TRBV11-3	TRBD1	TRBJ2-3	CASSLRGLETDTQYF	TGTGCCAGCAGCTTAAGGGGGCTAGAGACAGATACGCAGTATTTT
-	TRBV28	-	TRBJ1-6	CASSLRAGRLNSPLHF	TGTGCCAGCAGTTTGAGGGCCGGGAGGCTTAATTCACCCCTCCACTTT
-	TRBV14	-	TRBJ1-1	CASSQDGEGVNTEAFF	TGTGCCAGCAGCCAAGATGGAGAGGGGGTGAACACTGAAGCTTTCTTT
-	TRBV9	TRBD2	TRBJ2-3	CASSGTGLAAITSTDTQYF	TGTGCCAGCAGCGGGACAGGACTAGCGGCTATTACTAGCACAGATACGCAGTATTTT
once	TRBV19	-	TRBJ1-5	CASSTPGNSNQPQHF	TGTGCCAGTAGTACTCCAGGGAATAGCAATCAGCCCCAGCATTTT
once	TRBV28	TRBD1	TRBJ1-5	CASSLSPGQGFSSNQPQHF	TGTGCCAGCAGTTTATCGCCGGGACAGGGGTTTTCCAGCAATCAGCCCCAGCATTTT
-	TRBV19	TRBD1	TRBJ2-6	CASSARTGYSGANVLTF	TGTGCCAGTAGTGCACGGACAGGCTACTCTGGGGCCAACGTCCTGACTTTC
once	TRBV5-6	-	TRBJ1-1	CASSLGTVGAEAFF	TGTGCCAGCAGCCTGGGCACAGTGGGCGCTGAAGCTTTCTTT
few	TRBV4-1	TRBD2	TRBJ2-6	CASSNSPGGAGANGLTF	TGCGCCAGCAGCAACTCCCCGGGGGGGGCTGGGGCCAACGGCCTGACTTTC
-	TRBV4-2	-	TRBJ1-1	CASSQSYGGETEAFF	TGTGCCAGCAGCCAATCCTACGGGGGAGAGACTGAAGCTTTCTTT
-	TRBV11-2	-	TRBJ2-5	CASSRFGGPRQYF	TGTGCCAGCAGCCGCTTCGGGGGGCCCAGGCAGTACTTC
-	TRBV4-3	TRBD1	TRBJ2-7	CASSQSGQGYEQYF	TGCGCCAGCAGCCAATCGGGACAGGGCTACGAGCAGTACTTC
-	TRBV10-2	-	TRBJ1-3	CASSDRGSGNTIYF	TGCGCCAGCAGTGACCGGGGGTCTGGAAACACCATATATTTT
once	TRBV5-1	-	TRBJ1-2	CASSLEAGNGYTF	TGCGCCAGCAGCTTGGAGGCAGGGAATGGCTACACCTTC
-	TRBV5-1	TRBD1	TRBJ2-7	CASSLGGPYEQYF	TGCGCCAGCAGCTTAGGGGGCCCCTACGAGCAGTACTTC
-	TRBV7-3	TRBD1	TRBJ1-3	CASSLTGTAGNTIYF	TGTGCCAGCAGCTTAACGGGGACAGCTGGAAACACCATATATTTT